This TCR beta chain was observed in a study of shared clonotypes between healthy human individuals. Assay used: immunoSEQ multiplex PCR; TCRdb lists only in-frame clones, some missing. This sample has 2 million to 2.5 million clones, with around 92% found just once. The J segment lost 2 bases and the V segment lost 1 base, leaving 11 bases of the junction unmatched. CDR3 length: 18 residues. From germline, CDR1 is SGHRS and CDR2 YFSETQ. V is TRBV5-1 and J is TRBJ2-1, with 8 bases matching TRBD1. What was sequenced was naive CD4+ T cells from PBMCs. The subset was: CD45RA+ positively selected. This receptor was identified in a man younger than 35 in good health. Some clones in this sample may be carry-over from other donors' samples. The CDR3 bases are TGCGCCAGCAGCTTGATCCCAGGGGGCCCTTCTACCTACAATGAGCAGTTCTTC. Translated, it gives CASSLIPGGPSTYNEQFF.